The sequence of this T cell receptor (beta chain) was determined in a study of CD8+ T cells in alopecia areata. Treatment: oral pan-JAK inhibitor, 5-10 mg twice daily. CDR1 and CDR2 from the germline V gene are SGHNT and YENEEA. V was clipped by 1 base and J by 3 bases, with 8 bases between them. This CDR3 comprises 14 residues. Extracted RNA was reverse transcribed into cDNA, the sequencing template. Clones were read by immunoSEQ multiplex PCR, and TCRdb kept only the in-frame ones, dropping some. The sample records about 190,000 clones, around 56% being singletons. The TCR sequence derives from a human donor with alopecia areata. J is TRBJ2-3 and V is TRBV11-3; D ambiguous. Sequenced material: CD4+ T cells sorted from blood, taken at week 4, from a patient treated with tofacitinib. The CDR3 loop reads CASSLGAQTDTQYF. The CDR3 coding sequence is TGTGCCAGCAGCTTAGGTGCTCAAACAGATACGCAGTATTTT.